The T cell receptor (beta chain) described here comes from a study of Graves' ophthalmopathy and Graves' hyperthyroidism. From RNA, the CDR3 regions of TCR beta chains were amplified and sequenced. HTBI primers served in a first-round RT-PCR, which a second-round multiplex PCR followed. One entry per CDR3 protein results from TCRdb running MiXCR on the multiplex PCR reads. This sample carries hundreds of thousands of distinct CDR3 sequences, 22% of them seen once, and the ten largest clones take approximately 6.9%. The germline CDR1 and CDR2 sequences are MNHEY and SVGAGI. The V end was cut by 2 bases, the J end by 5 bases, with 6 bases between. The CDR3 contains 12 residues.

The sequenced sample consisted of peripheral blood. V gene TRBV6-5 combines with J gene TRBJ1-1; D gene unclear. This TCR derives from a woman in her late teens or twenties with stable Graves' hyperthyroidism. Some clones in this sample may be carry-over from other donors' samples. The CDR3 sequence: CASSYVETEAFF. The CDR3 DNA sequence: TGTGCCAGCAGTTACGTGGAGACTGAAGCTTTCTTT.